What follows is one T cell receptor (beta chain) and its context. The CDR3 has 15 residues. The germline gives CDR1 SEHNR, CDR2 FQNEAQ (reference sequence). V was cut by 2 bases and J by 0 bases, with 8 bases left in between. Measured with immunoSEQ multiplex PCR; TCRdb has only the in-frame clones, and not every one. Counted here are roughly 100,000 clones, about 93% occurring once; the ten biggest clones make up 0.9% to 1.3%. The data originate from a study of siplizumab effects on memory and regulatory T cells. This rearrangement joins TRBV7-9 to TRBJ2-1; D gene uncertain. This receptor was obtained from a human donor in good health. The specimen was CD4+ T cells sorted from blood. CDR3 nucleotides: TGTGCCAGCAGCTTAAGGCGGAGCTCCTACAATGAGCAGTTCTTC. Protein sequence: CASSLRRSSYNEQFF.